This T cell receptor (beta chain) was found in a study of blood T cells in healthy people across ages. About 10 milliliters of peripheral blood were drawn from each donor into EDTA-treated tubes. As regards this clonotype: Its matching antigen is unknown.

Overall study findings and caveats: The fall in TCR beta diversity per million T cells was roughly linear with age. A strong correlation between TCR beta diversity and naive T cell percentage was seen. More naive CD4+ cells and higher diversity marked long-lived donors relative to aged donors.

Through a sample-barcoded 5' primer and a J-beta primer mix, a second PCR was run for about 6 to 12 cycles. TCRdb recomputed calls from the 5' RACE reads with MiXCR, one row per CDR3 protein. The data contain around 1.5 million distinct CDR3 sequences, about 40% of them singletons. CDR3 length: 17 amino acids. Per the germline V gene, CDR1 is LGHNA and CDR2 is YNFKEQ. The sequence derives from a woman aged 18 to 35 in good health. Input material: blood. The chain employs TRBV4-2 and TRBJ2-4; 8 nucleotides match TRBD2. Gene TRBJ2-7 matches the end of the DNA better, so the J call may be wrong. CDR3 region: CASSQALGTSATYEQYF. The CDR3 bases are TGTGCCAGCAGCCAAGCACTCGGGACTAGTGCTACCTACGAGCAGTACTTC.